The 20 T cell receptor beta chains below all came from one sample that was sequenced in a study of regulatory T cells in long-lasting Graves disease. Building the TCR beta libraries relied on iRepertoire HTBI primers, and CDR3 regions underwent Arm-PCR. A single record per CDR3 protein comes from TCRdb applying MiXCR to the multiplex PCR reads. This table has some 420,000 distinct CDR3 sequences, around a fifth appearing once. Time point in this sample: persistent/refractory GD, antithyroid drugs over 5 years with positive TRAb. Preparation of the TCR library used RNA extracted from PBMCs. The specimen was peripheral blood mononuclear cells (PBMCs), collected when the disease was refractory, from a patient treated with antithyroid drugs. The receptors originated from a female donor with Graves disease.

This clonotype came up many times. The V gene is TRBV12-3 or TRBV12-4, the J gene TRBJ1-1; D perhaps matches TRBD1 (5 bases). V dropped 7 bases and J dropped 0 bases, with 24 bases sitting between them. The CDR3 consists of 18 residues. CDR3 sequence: CASTLTVRLTSVNTEAFF. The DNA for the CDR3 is TGTGCCAGCACCTTGACAGTTCGACTTACGTCGGTGAACACTGAAGCTTTCTTT.

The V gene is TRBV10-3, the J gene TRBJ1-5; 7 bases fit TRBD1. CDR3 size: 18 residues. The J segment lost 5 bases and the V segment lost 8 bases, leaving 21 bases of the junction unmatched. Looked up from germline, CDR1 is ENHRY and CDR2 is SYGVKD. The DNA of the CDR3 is TGTGCCATCCCACGGGTACCGGACAGGCAGGCGGGCGATCAGCCCCAGCATTTT. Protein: CAIPRVPDRQAGDQPQHF.

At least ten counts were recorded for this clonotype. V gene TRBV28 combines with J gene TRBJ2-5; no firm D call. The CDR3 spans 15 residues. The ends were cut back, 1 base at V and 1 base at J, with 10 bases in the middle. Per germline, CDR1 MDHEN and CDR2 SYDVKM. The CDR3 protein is CASSLFGQPQETQYF. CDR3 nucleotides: TGTGCCAGCAGTTTATTCGGCCAACCCCAAGAGACCCAGTACTTC.

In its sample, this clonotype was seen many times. CDR3 region: CASSPRQGNYGYTF. CDR3 nucleotide sequence: TGTGCCAGCAGCCCACGACAGGGGAACTATGGCTACACCTTC. The chain is built from TRBV7-2 and TRBJ1-2; 8 bases are a match to TRBD1. Germline lookup yields CDR1 SGHTA and CDR2 FQGNSA. This CDR3 spans 14 amino acids. V lost 5 bases and J lost 2; bases outside the gene matches: 4. Based on the CDR3 plus reference TRBV7-2 and TRBJ1-2, the full variable domain is GAGVSQSPSNKVTEKGKDVELRCDPISGHTALYWYRQSLGQGLEFLIYFQGNSAPDKSGLPSDRFSAERTGGSVSTLTIQRTQQEDSAVYLCASSPRQGNYGYTFGSGTRLTVV.

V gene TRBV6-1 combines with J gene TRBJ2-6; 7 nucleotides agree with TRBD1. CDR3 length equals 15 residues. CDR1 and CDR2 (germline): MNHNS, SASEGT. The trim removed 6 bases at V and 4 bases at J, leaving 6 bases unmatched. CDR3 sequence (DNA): TGTGCCAGCAGCAAGACAGGGTCCGGGGCCAACGTCCTGACTTTC. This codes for CASSKTGSGANVLTF.

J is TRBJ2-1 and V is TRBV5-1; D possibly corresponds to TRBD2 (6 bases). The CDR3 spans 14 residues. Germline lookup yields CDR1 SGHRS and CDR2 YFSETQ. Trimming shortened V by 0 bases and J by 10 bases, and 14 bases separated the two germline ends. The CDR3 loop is CASSLELEEGEQFF. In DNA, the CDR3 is TGCGCCAGCAGCTTGGAACTAGAGGAGGGCGAGCAGTTCTTC.

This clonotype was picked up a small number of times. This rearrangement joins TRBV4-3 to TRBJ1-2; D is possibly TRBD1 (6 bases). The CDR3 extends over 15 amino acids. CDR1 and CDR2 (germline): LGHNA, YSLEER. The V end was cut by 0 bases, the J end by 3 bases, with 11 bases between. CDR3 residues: CASSQDRGAHYGYTF. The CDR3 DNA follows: TGCGCCAGCAGCCAAGATCGGGGGGCCCACTATGGCTACACCTTC.

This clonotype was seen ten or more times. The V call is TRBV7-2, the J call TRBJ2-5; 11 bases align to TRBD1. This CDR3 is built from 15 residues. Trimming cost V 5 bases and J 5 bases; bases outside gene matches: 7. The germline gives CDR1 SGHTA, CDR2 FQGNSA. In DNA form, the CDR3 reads TGTGCCAGCAGCCGGACAGGGGGCGGTTTGGAGACCCAGTACTTC. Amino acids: CASSRTGGGLETQYF.

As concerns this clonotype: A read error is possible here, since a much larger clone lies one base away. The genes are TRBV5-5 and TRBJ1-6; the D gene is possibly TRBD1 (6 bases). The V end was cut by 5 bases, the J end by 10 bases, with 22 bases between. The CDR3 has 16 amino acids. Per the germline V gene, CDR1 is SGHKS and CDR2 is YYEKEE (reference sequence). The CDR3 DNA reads TGTGCCAGCAGAAAGAAACAGGGAGTAACCCTCTCACCCCTCCACTTT. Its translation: CASRKKQGVTLSPLHF.

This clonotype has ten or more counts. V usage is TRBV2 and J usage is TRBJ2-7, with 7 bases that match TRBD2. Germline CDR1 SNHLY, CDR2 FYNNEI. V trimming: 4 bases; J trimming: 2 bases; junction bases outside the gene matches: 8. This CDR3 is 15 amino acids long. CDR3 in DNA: TGTGCCAGCAGTGGGGGGAGCGGGATCACCTACGAGCAGTACTTC. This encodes CASSGGSGITYEQYF.

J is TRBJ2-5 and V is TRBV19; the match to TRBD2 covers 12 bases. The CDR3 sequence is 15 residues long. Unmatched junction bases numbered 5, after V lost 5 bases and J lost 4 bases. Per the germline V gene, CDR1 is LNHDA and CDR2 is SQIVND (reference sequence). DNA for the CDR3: TGTGCCAGTAGTGCCCAACTAGCGGGGGGAGAGACCCAGTACTTC. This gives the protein CASSAQLAGGETQYF.

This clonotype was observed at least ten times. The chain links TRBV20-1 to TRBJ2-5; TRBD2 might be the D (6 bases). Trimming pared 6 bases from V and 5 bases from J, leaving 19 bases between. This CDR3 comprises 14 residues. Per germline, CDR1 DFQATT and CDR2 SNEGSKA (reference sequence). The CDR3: CSAKRTGGTETQYF. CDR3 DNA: TGCAGTGCCAAGCGGACTGGCGGGACGGAGACCCAGTACTTC.

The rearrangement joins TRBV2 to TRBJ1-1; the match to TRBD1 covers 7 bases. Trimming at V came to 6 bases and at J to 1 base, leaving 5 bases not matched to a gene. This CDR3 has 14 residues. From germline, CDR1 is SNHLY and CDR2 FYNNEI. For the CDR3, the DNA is TGTGCCAGCAGCGATGACAGGGAGAACACTGAAGCTTTCTTT. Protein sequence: CASSDDRENTEAFF.

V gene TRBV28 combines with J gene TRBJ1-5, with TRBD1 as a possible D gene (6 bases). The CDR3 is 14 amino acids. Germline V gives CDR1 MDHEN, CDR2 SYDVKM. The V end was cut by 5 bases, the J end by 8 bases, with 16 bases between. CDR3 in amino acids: CASSPLGGGEPQHF. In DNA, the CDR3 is TGTGCCAGCAGTCCCTTGGGAGGGGGTGAGCCCCAGCATTTT.

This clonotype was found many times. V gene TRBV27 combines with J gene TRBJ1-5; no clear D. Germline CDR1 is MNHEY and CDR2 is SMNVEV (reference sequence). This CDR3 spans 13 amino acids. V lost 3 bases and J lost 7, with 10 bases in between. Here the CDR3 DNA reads TGTGCCAGCAGTTTGTCGGCTTGGCAGCCCCAGCATTTT. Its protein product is CASSLSAWQPQHF.

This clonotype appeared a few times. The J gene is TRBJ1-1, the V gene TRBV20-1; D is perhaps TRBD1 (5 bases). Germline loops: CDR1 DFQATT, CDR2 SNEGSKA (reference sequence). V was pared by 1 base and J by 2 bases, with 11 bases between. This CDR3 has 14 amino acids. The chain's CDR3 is CSARVTGGNTEAFF. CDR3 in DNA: TGCAGTGCTAGAGTCACGGGGGGAAACACTGAAGCTTTCTTT.

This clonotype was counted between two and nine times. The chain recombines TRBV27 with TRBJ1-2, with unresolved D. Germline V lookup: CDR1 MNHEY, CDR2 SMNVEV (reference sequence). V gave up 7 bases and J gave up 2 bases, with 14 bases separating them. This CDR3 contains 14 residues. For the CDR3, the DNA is TGTGCCAGCACCCCCGCGGCGGGGAACTATGGCTACACCTTC. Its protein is CASTPAAGNYGYTF.

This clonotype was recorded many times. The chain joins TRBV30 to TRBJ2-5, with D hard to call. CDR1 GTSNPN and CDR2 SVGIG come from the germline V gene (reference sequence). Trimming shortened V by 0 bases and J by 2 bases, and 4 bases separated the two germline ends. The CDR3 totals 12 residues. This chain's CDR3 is CAWSVQQETQYF. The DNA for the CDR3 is TGTGCCTGGAGTGTACAGCAAGAGACCCAGTACTTC.

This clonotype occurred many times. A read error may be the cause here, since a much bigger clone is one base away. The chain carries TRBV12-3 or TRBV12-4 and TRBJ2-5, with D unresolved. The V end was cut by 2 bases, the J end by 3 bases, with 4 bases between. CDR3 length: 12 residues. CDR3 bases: TGTGCCAGCAGTTTATATGAAGAGACCCAGTACTTC. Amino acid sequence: CASSLYEETQYF.

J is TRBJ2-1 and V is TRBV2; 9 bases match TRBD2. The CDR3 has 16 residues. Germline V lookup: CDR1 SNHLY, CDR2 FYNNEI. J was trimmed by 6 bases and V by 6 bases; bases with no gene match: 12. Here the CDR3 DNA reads TGTGCCAGCAGGGAGGAGCGGGGGGCCGCCGGCAATGAGCAGTTCTTC. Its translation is CASREERGAAGNEQFF.